This T cell receptor beta chain was captured in a study of Tregs in tolerant kidney transplant recipients. Notes on the study in general: Antigen-driven expansion was suggested because donor-specific Tregs expanded more than all Tregs in tolerant patients. No direct test of biological reproducibility was done here.

Recipients received nonmyeloablative bone marrow transplants from related graft donors, with transient mixed chimerism. Unstimulated Tregs (CD4+CD25+CD127-) and CD4+CD25- non-Tregs were sorted from PBMCs. This clone was counted a few times. The target antigen is unknown. The method was immunoSEQ multiplex PCR; TCRdb's version includes in-frame clones alone and lacks a portion of them. This sample carries 74,000 or so clones, 90% to 95% of them seen once, and the ten largest clones take around 1.6%. The source material was CD4+ T cells from blood (PBMCs), sampled 24 months after the transplant. The source of this sequence is a human patient who received a combined kidney and bone marrow transplant. Among the T cells, some may be from the graft donor.

CDR3 coding DNA: TGTGCCAGCAGCCAAGACCCCCCTGACAGTTTTGAAAAACTGTTTTTT. Translation gives CASSQDPPDSFEKLFF. The rearrangement links TRBV4-2 to TRBJ1-4, with TRBD1 as a possible D gene (5 bases). Per germline, CDR1 LGHNA and CDR2 YNFKEQ. The germline V and J ends were trimmed by 0 bases and 7 bases, with 15 bases remaining between them. This CDR3 contains 16 residues.